The clone carrying this T cell receptor beta chain was seen a handful of times. Germline V gene lookup returns CDR1 MGHRA and CDR2 YSYEKL. Trimming left V 0 bases short and J 3 bases short, with 0 bases between. The CDR3 spans 12 residues. The sample is drawn from a study of T cell responses to AZD1222 COVID-19 vaccine. Some clones are missing from TCRdb's copy, which holds only in-frame ones; the method was immunoSEQ multiplex PCR. Of about 180,000 clones in the sample, 80% to 95% are singletons; the top ten hold approximately 1.8%. The rearrangement uses TRBV4-1 and TRBJ2-1; no clear D gene. Sequences were derived from peripheral blood, sampled 28 days after the second AZD1222 dose. The sequence was collected from an adult who received the AZD1222 COVID-19 vaccine. The CDR3 coding sequence is TGCGCCAGCAGCCAAGACTACAATGAGCAGTTCTTC. It codes for CASSQDYNEQFF.